The subject of this entry is one TCR beta chain. Clones were sequenced by immunoSEQ multiplex PCR, and TCRdb holds only the in-frame ones, with some missing. The sample records tens of thousands of clones, 80% to 90% being singletons. Patients with autoimmune history or systemic immunosuppression were excluded. The record originates from a study of OX40 agonist ivuxolimab in advanced cancers. Study summary: Recorded diagnoses for dose-escalation patients were hepatocellular carcinoma, melanoma, renal cell or head and neck cancer. Participants averaged about 60 years of age (range roughly 20 to 90) and were roughly 80% male.

The sample was CD4+ or CD8+ T cells sorted from blood, taken in a trial of the OX40 agonist ivuxolimab. The TCR comes from an adult with an advanced solid tumor such as melanoma, head and neck, liver or kidney cancer.

The CDR3 loop is CASSEAVQGATEAFF. The CDR3 region has the DNA TGTGCCAGCAGTGAAGCGGTACAGGGCGCGACTGAAGCTTTCTTT. This chain links TRBV6-1 with TRBJ1-1; maybe TRBD1 (6 bases). The germline V gene encodes CDR1 MNHNS and CDR2 SASEGT. The CDR3 extends over 15 amino acids. The V gene lost 0 bases and the J gene lost 5 bases, with 13 bases spanning the gap.